This T cell receptor beta chain was recorded in a study of blood T cell repertoires in COVID-19. About the study: Donors in the United States, Italy and Spain gave samples during acute or convalescent COVID-19. PBMCs, B-cell-depleted T cells, or T cells were the source of the cDNA or gDNA that made up the material.

With V trimmed by 4 bases and J by 10 bases, 10 bases remained unmatched. CDR1 is KGHSY, CDR2 FQNENV, per germline. The CDR3 totals 14 residues. Authors' processing steps: Nucleated cell counts were estimated from reference gene primer amplification. Libraries were prepared by immunoSEQ multiplex PCR; TCRdb keeps only in-frame clonotypes and omits some of them. V and J calls and clone size are as listed in that table; D and trimming were resolved from the DNA. The repertoire holds approximately 140,000 clones, with about 86% as singletons. The sample comprised peripheral blood. This receptor was obtained from a man between 65 and 85 years old with acute or convalescent COVID-19. The chain links TRBV16 to TRBJ2-1, with 7 nucleotides matching TRBD2. The CDR3 DNA reads as TGTGCCAGCAGCCGTCGGGTAGCGGGCGGGGAGCAGTTCTTC. Translated: CASSRRVAGGEQFF.